These 12 T cell receptor beta chains were sequenced from one sample in a study of T cell changes during pregnancy in multiple sclerosis. Profiled with immunoSEQ multiplex PCR; TCRdb holds only in-frame clones, not every one. The table records some 60,000 clones, 90% of them present only once. Sample: peripheral blood, taken in the first trimester of pregnancy. All receptors derive from a female donor in good health, enrolled as a control in a pregnancy study.

In its sample, this clone was seen a few times. J is TRBJ2-1 and V is TRBV5-6; 8 bases are a match to TRBD2. The CDR3 contains 14 residues. Germline assignment: CDR1 SGHDT and CDR2 YYEEEE. The J segment lost 8 bases and the V segment lost 1 base, leaving 5 bases of the junction unmatched. The CDR3 spells CASSLFGGAYEQFF. The CDR3 DNA is TGTGCCAGCAGCTTGTTCGGGGGGGCCTATGAGCAGTTCTTC. Supplemented by reference TRBV5-6 and TRBJ2-1, the full variable domain reads DAGVTQSPTHLIKTRGQQVTLRCSPKSGHDTVSWYQQALGQGPQFIFQYYEEEERQRGNFPDRFSGHQFPNYSSELNVNALLLGDSALYLCASSLFGGAYEQFFGPGTRLTVL.

The chain uses TRBV6-5 and TRBJ1-3; 7 bases align to TRBD1. Trimming removed 6 bases from V and 4 bases from J; junction bases left unmatched: 9. CDR1 and CDR2 from the germline V gene are MNHEY and SVGAGI. This CDR3 contains 15 residues. The CDR3 bases are TGTGCCAGCAGAACCCGGGACAGTTGGGGAAACACCATATATTTT. This gives the protein CASRTRDSWGNTIYF.

The gene calls are TRBV6-1 and TRBJ1-1; D is perhaps TRBD1 (6 bases). Germline CDR1 reads MNHNS; CDR2 reads SASEGT. CDR3 length: 15 amino acids. Trimming stripped 4 bases from V and 0 bases from J, with 12 bases between. The DNA for the CDR3 is TGTGCCAGCAGTGCGAGGGGGTCCTTGAACACTGAAGCTTTCTTT. This encodes CASSARGSLNTEAFF.

This chain links TRBV5-1 with TRBJ2-5, with D perhaps matching TRBD2 (6 bases). CDR1 and CDR2 (germline): SGHRS, YFSETQ. Trimming took off 5 bases at V and 5 bases at J, with 10 bases between the two ends. The CDR3 contains 12 residues. CDR3 protein: CASRGGSETQYF. DNA of the CDR3: TGCGCCAGCAGGGGGGGTAGCGAGACCCAGTACTTC.

This clone rates as medium-sized. In DNA, the CDR3 is TGTGCCAGCAGTGAAGAGGGAGTACAGCCCCAGCATTTT. Translation: CASSEEGVQPQHF. The chain is built from TRBV6-1 and TRBJ1-5; D remains unclear. CDR1 and CDR2 from the germline V gene are MNHNS and SASEGT. The CDR3 length is 13 residues. The V end lost 1 base, the J end lost 7 bases, and 8 bases lay between the germline ends.

This chain links TRBV7-2 with TRBJ2-2; D gene uncertain. The V gene lost 0 bases and the J gene lost 0 bases, with 14 bases spanning the gap. Per the germline V gene, CDR1 is SGHTA and CDR2 is FQGNSA. CDR3 length: 18 amino acids. CDR3 DNA sequence: TGTGCCAGCAGCTTAGCAGGTCCGGCGGCAGCGAACACCGGGGAGCTGTTTTTT. Translated, it gives CASSLAGPAAANTGELFF.

This clone was seen only once. The V call is TRBV27, the J call TRBJ2-3, with D unresolved. Germline V CDR1 and CDR2: MNHEY, SMNVEV (reference sequence). V was trimmed by 6 bases and J by 0 bases, leaving 13 bases between them. The CDR3 extends over 15 amino acids. The CDR3 DNA is TGTGCCAGCAGGCAGTACTATGCTAGCACAGATACGCAGTATTTT. This sequence encodes CASRQYYASTDTQYF.

This clone was seen only a few times. V gene TRBV29-1 combines with J gene TRBJ1-2; D is ambiguous. Germline-derived CDR1 and CDR2 are SQVTM and ANQGSEA. The CDR3 is 15 amino acids. V was shortened by 0 bases and J by 3 bases, with 14 bases between the two germline ends. The CDR3 reads CSVEEAPSGDYGYTF. DNA for the CDR3: TGCAGCGTTGAAGAAGCCCCTAGCGGGGACTATGGCTACACCTTC.

The chain recombines TRBV5-8 with TRBJ2-7, with D unclear. Trimming removed 4 bases at V and 4 bases at J, with 12 bases between. Germline assignment: CDR1 SGHTS and CDR2 YDEGEE. The CDR3 consists of 13 residues. As DNA, the CDR3 is TGTGCCAGCAGCCACTCCCCTTATTACGAGCAGTACTTC. Encoded protein: CASSHSPYYEQYF.

This chain connects TRBV6-5 to TRBJ1-1; D call uncertain. This CDR3 contains 11 residues. Germline lookup yields CDR1 MNHEY and CDR2 SVGAGI. V dropped 7 bases and J dropped 0 bases, with 3 bases sitting between them. In DNA, the CDR3 is TGTGCCAGCAACATGAACACTGAAGCTTTCTTT. Translating it yields CASNMNTEAFF.

The chain uses TRBV28 and TRBJ1-2; TRBD1 matches 10 bases. Trimming at V came to 5 bases and at J to 3 bases, leaving 3 bases not matched to a gene. The germline V gene encodes CDR1 MDHEN and CDR2 SYDVKM. The CDR3 runs to 14 residues. CDR3 sequence: CASSTGQGDYGYTF. In DNA form, the CDR3 reads TGTGCCAGCAGTACCGGACAGGGGGACTATGGCTACACCTTC.

Concerning this clone: An end of the junction does not agree with germline; a read error may underlie this. Different DNA sequences within this sample yield the same CDR3. The CDR3 loop is CASSVQPGTSGSNEQYF. For the CDR3, the DNA is TGCGCCAGCAGCGTACAGCCGGGGACTAGCGGGAGCAACGAGCAGTATTTC. This chain joins TRBV5-1 and TRBJ2-7; 14 bases align to TRBD2. CDR1 and CDR2 from the germline V gene are SGHRS and YFSETQ. CDR3 size: 17 residues.